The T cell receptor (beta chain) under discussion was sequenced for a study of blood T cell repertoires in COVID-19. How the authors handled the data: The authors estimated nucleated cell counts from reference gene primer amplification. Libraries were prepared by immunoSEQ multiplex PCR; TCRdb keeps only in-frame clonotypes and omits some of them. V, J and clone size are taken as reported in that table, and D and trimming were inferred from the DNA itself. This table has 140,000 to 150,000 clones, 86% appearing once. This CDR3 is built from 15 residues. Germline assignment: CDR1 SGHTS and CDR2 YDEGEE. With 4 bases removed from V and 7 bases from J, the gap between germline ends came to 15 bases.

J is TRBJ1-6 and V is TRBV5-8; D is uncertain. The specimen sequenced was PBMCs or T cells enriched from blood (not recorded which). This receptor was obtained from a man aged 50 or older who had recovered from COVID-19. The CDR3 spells CASSPGFGPNSPLHF. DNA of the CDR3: TGTGCCAGCAGCCCGGGGTTTGGGCCCAATTCACCCCTCCACTTT.